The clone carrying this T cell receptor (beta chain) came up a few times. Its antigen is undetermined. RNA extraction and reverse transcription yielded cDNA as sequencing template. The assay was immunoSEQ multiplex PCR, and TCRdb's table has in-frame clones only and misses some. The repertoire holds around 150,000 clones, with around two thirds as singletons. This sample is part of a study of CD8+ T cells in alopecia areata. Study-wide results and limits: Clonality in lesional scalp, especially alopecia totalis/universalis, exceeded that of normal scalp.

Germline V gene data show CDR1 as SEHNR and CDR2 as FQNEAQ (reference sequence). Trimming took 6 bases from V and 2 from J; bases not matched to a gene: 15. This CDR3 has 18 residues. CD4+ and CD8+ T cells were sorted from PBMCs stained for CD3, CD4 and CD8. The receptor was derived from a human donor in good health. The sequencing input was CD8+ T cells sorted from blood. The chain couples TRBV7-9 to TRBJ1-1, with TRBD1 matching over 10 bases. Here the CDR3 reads CASSLGIGTGALNTEAFF. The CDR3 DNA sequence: TGTGCCAGCAGTTTGGGAATCGGGACAGGGGCGCTTAACACTGAAGCTTTCTTT.